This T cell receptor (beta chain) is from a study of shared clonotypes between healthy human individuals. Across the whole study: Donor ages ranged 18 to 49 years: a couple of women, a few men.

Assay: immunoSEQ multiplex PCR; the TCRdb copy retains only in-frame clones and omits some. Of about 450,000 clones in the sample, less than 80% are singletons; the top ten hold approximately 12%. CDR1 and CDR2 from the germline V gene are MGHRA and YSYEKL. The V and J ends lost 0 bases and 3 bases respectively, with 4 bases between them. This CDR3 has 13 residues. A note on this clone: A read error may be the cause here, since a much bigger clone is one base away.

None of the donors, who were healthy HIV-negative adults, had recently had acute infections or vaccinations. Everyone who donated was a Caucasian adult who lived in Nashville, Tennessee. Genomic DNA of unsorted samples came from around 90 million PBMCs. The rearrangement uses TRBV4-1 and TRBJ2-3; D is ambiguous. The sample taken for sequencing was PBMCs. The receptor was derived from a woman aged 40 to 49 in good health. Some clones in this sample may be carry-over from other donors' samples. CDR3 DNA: TGCGCCAGCAGCCAAGAGTGGACAGATACGCAGTATTTT. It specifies CASSQEWTDTQYF.